This T cell receptor beta chain was sequenced during a study of blood T cell repertoires in COVID-19. Across the study: Samples taken during acute and convalescent COVID-19 were collected in the United States, Italy and Spain.

Original methodology: Cell counts per sample came from amplifying reference gene primers. Here immunoSEQ multiplex PCR was the method, and the copy in TCRdb shows in-frame clones only, minus some. The V and J calls and the clone size are those of that table, but D and trimming were determined from the DNA. The sample has more than 6,000 clones, roughly 85% seen once. Germline V gene sequence: CDR1 GTSNPN, CDR2 SVGIG (reference sequence). The germline V and J ends were trimmed by 0 bases and 1 base, with 7 bases remaining between them. The CDR3 spans 13 residues. This clone was seen a few times. This chain connects TRBV30 to TRBJ2-7, with D maybe TRBD2 (5 bases). The clonotype was recovered from a human donor with active COVID-19. The donor label of this sample is uncertain. The sequencing input was peripheral blood. This CDR3 reads CAWSVLDSYEQYF. The DNA for the CDR3 is TGTGCCTGGAGTGTACTAGATTCCTACGAGCAGTACTTC.